Listed here are 21 T cell receptor beta chains from one sample, sequenced in a study of cytomegalovirus exposure and HLA in healthy donors. The PCR employed 60 Vbeta primers together with 13 Jbeta primers. Generated by immunoSEQ multiplex PCR, the TCRdb table keeps only in-frame clones and is missing some. Of 110,000 to 150,000 clones in the sample, 9.7% were seen once. Sequencing input: PBMCs. The receptor source for this set is a man aged 50 or older in good health and CMV-seronegative.

This clone has just a few counts. V usage is TRBV11-3 and J usage is TRBJ2-3, with TRBD2 matching over 14 bases. The V gene end was trimmed by 5 bases and the J gene end by 6 bases; junction bases not matched to a gene: 10. CDR3 length equals 17 residues. CDR1 and CDR2 from the germline V gene are SGHNT and YENEEA. CDR3 loop: CASSAGTSGRSGDTQYF. The CDR3 nucleotides are TGTGCCAGCAGCGCAGGGACTAGCGGGAGATCAGGGGATACGCAGTATTTT. The full variable domain, rest sourced from reference TRBV11-3 and TRBJ2-3, is EAGVVQSPRYKIIEKKQPVAFWCNPISGHNTLYWYLQNLGQGPELLIRYENEEAVDDSQLPKDRFSAERLKGVDSTLKIQPAELGDSAVYLCASSAGTSGRSGDTQYFGPGTRLTVL.

The table lists this clone with a few counts. The chain carries TRBV25-1 and TRBJ1-1; D is unresolved. The CDR3 extends over 13 amino acids. V was cut by 2 bases and J by 3 bases, with 7 bases left in between. The V gene's germline CDR1 is MGHDK and CDR2 SYGVNS. DNA of the CDR3: TGTGCCAGCAGTGAAAGATACTACACTGAAGCTTTCTTT. Translating gives CASSERYYTEAFF.

DNA for the CDR3: TGTGCCAGCAGTTACCAGGCGGGGCACGAGTATTTT. Residues: CASSYQAGHEYF. This chain joins TRBV6-5 and TRBJ2-3; tentatively, D is TRBD2 (6 bases). Germline assignment: CDR1 MNHEY and CDR2 SVGAGI. Trimming cost V 2 bases and J 13 bases, with 13 bases left between them. This CDR3 has 12 residues.

This clone was seen a handful of times. The V call is TRBV7-9, the J call TRBJ1-2; maybe TRBD1 (6 bases). CDR3 length: 13 amino acids. Trimming cost V 2 bases and J 7 bases, with 11 bases left between them. Germline values: CDR1 SEHNR, CDR2 FQNEAQ (reference sequence). Here the CDR3 reads CASSLNGRGGYTF. CDR3 DNA sequence: TGTGCCAGCAGCTTAAATGGCAGGGGTGGCTACACCTTC.

The sample holds a few counts of this clone. The chain links TRBV29-1 to TRBJ1-2, with TRBD1 matching 9 bases. CDR3 length: 16 amino acids. The germline gives CDR1 SQVTM, CDR2 ANQGSEA. V trimming: 3 bases; J trimming: 4 bases; junction bases outside the gene matches: 12. Here the CDR3 reads CSVDKAVKGQGYGYTF. DNA for the CDR3: TGCAGCGTTGATAAGGCAGTTAAGGGACAGGGCTATGGCTACACCTTC.

This clone was observed a handful of times. V is TRBV5-4 and J is TRBJ2-7, with D possibly being TRBD2 (7 bases). Trimming shortened V by 1 base and J by 7 bases, and 15 bases separated the two germline ends. Germline CDR1 SGHNT, CDR2 YYREEE (reference sequence). The CDR3 is 14 amino acids. The CDR3 nucleotides are TGTGCCAGCAGCTTGACGCGGGGGCCGGCAGAGCAGTACTTC. Translating it yields CASSLTRGPAEQYF.

A few counts support this clone. V usage is TRBV9 and J usage is TRBJ2-3; 7 nucleotides align to TRBD1. Germline V gene data show CDR1 as SGDLS and CDR2 as YYNGEE. J lost 5 bases, V lost 4 bases, and 10 bases had no gene match. The CDR3 is made up of 15 amino acids. This chain's CDR3 is CASSPGTELRDTQYF. The CDR3 DNA follows: TGTGCCAGCAGCCCGGGGACAGAGCTAAGAGATACGCAGTATTTT.

The gene calls are TRBV5-6 and TRBJ2-5; D possibly corresponds to TRBD2 (5 bases). V dropped 4 bases and J dropped 0 bases, with 10 bases sitting between them. Looked up from germline, CDR1 is SGHDT and CDR2 is YYEEEE. There are 14 residues in the CDR3. Written as DNA, the CDR3 is TGTGCCAGCAGCGACGTGGGAGACCAAGAGACCCAGTACTTC. Translation gives CASSDVGDQETQYF.

The chain combines TRBV6-5 with TRBJ1-3; D is uncertain. Germline-derived CDR1 and CDR2 are MNHEY and SVGAGI. The CDR3 is 11 amino acids. Trimming pared 6 bases from V and 2 bases from J, leaving 2 bases between. In DNA form, the CDR3 reads TGTGCCAGCAGCACTGGAAACACCATATATTTT. The encoded protein is CASSTGNTIYF.

There are a few counts of this clone. As DNA, the CDR3 is TGTGCCAGCAGTTTTAGGACAGGGGGGTACGAGCAGTACTTC. Its protein product is CASSFRTGGYEQYF. This chain links TRBV27 with TRBJ2-7, with 10 bases identical to TRBD1. The CDR3 totals 14 residues. Trimming took 3 bases from V and 4 from J; bases not matched to a gene: 3. Germline V lookup: CDR1 MNHEY, CDR2 SMNVEV (reference sequence).

The table lists this clone with a few counts. The chain combines TRBV5-1 with TRBJ2-1; TRBD1 agrees at 9 bases. The CDR3 has 16 residues. V shed 0 bases and J 1 base; nucleotides not matched to a gene: 2. Germline V lookup: CDR1 SGHRS, CDR2 YFSETQ. The chain's CDR3 is CASSLGGTGSYNEQFF. Written as DNA, the CDR3 is TGCGCCAGCAGCTTGGGAGGGACAGGGTCCTACAATGAGCAGTTCTTC.

This clone was seen a few times. The rearrangement links TRBV27 to TRBJ2-5; D is ambiguous. Germline CDR1 and CDR2: MNHEY and SMNVEV (reference sequence). V was cut by 4 bases and J by 1 base, with 7 bases left in between. This CDR3 is built from 13 residues. In DNA, the CDR3 is TGTGCCAGCAGTTCTGACACCCAAGAGACCCAGTACTTC. Protein product: CASSSDTQETQYF.

This clone has more than one count but fewer than ten. The rearrangement joins TRBV19 to TRBJ2-7, with TRBD1 identical over 7 bases. Trimming removed 3 bases from V and 3 bases from J; junction bases left unmatched: 8. This CDR3 contains 15 residues. Germline V CDR1 and CDR2: LNHDA, SQIVND (reference sequence). For the CDR3, the DNA is TGTGCCAGTAGTATGAAGGGTGACAGGGACTACGAGCAGTACTTC. Translation: CASSMKGDRDYEQYF.

This clone was observed a handful of times. The junction shows a germline mismatch at one end, possibly a read error. This chain links TRBV7-9 with TRBJ2-5; 11 positions match TRBD2. CDR3 size: 15 residues. Germline lookup yields CDR1 SEHNR and CDR2 FQNEAQ (reference sequence). The CDR3 DNA sequence: TGTGCCAGCAGTTTAGCGGGGGGGCCAAAGGAGACCCAGTACTTC. Translated: CASSLAGGPKETQYF. Based on the CDR3 plus reference TRBV7-9 and TRBJ2-5, the full variable domain is DTGVSQNPRHKITKRGQNVTFRCDPISEHNRLYWYRQTLGQGPEFLTYFQNEAQLEKSRLLSDRFSAERPKGSFSTLEIQRTEQGDSAMYLCASSLAGGPKETQYFGPGTRLLVL.

The V call is TRBV6-4, the J call TRBJ1-3; 9 bases fit TRBD1. Germline V gives CDR1 MRHNA, CDR2 SNTAGT. The trim removed 3 bases at V and 4 bases at J, leaving 4 bases unmatched. CDR3 length equals 15 residues. CDR3 nucleotide sequence: TGTGCCAGCAGTGAGGACAGGGGAGTAGGAAACACCATATATTTT. Protein: CASSEDRGVGNTIYF.

This clone occurred a few times. Other DNA sequences within the sample encode an identical CDR3. The rearrangement uses TRBV30 and TRBJ1-1, with D possibly being TRBD1 (5 bases). The CDR3 is 14 amino acids. V lost 0 bases and J 1 base, leaving 9 bases between the germline ends. In germline, CDR1 is GTSNPN, CDR2 SVGIG (reference sequence). The CDR3 DNA follows: TGTGCCTGGAGTGTAGGGGTGCGGAACACTGAAGCTTTCTTT. It codes for CAWSVGVRNTEAFF.

This clone was detected a few times. The V call is TRBV10-2, the J call TRBJ1-1, with 7 bases fitting TRBD1. V was pared by 6 bases and J by 4 bases, with 8 bases of the junction left unmatched. CDR1 and CDR2 (germline): WSHSY, SAAADI. This CDR3 is 14 amino acids long. For the CDR3, the DNA is TGCGCCAGCAGAAAGACAGGGAAAAGCACTGAAGCTTTCTTT. The encoded protein is CASRKTGKSTEAFF.

The DNA of the CDR3 is TGTGCCAGCAGCTCCCGGGACAGGGTCAACAATGAGCAGTTCTTC. It is translated as CASSSRDRVNNEQFF. The chain employs TRBV11-3 and TRBJ2-1; 9 nucleotides match TRBD1. There are 15 residues in the CDR3. CDR1 is SGHNT and CDR2 is YENEEA in the germline V gene. Trimming removed 4 bases from V and 5 bases from J; junction bases left unmatched: 6.

This clone was seen more than once but under ten times. The V and J genes are TRBV5-6 and TRBJ2-7, with 7 positions matching TRBD1. Germline V gene data show CDR1 as SGHDT and CDR2 as YYEEEE. Trimming cost V 2 bases and J 0 bases; bases outside gene matches: 2. This CDR3 is 14 amino acids long. The CDR3 is CASSLQGSSYEQYF. CDR3 nucleotides: TGTGCCAGCAGCTTACAGGGGAGCTCCTACGAGCAGTACTTC.

This clone has just a few counts. The chain recombines TRBV19 with TRBJ1-5; 7 bases fit TRBD1. J was trimmed by 6 bases and V by 5 bases; bases with no gene match: 10. The CDR3 has 15 amino acids. Looked up from germline, CDR1 is LNHDA and CDR2 is SQIVND (reference sequence). CDR3 residues: CASSSKDRAFQPQHF. The CDR3 DNA follows: TGTGCCAGTAGTTCCAAAGACAGGGCGTTTCAGCCCCAGCATTTT.

The chain uses TRBV7-2 and TRBJ1-3; 9 bases align to TRBD1. CDR3 size: 16 residues. Trimming removed 4 bases from V and 1 base from J; junction bases left unmatched: 5. Germline loops: CDR1 SGHTA, CDR2 FQGNSA. CDR3 sequence: CASSYTGGKSGNTIYF. The CDR3 DNA follows: TGTGCCAGCAGCTACACAGGGGGCAAGTCTGGAAACACCATATATTTT.